This T cell receptor (beta chain) is drawn from a study of T cells in Graves' hyperthyroidism and ophthalmopathy. Study as a whole: The initial diagnosis was the point when peripheral blood was collected, ahead of any treatment.

This clonotype was counted at least ten times. Its target is not known. The TCR beta CDR3 regions underwent amplification using RNA transcripts as the source. HTBI primers were used for first-round RT-PCR of the TCR CDR3. TCRdb reprocessed the multiplex PCR reads via MiXCR and lists one record per CDR3 protein. The sample contains approximately 520,000 distinct CDR3 sequences, less than 25% of which appear only once. Graves' hyperthyroidism without ophthalmopathy progression within 18 months was termed stable. The study, taken as a whole, reports: Through a model of 13 V-J features, ophthalmopathy was separated from stable hyperthyroidism. The blood repertoire included most of the expanded thyroid clonotypes above 0.001.

The CDR3 extends over 13 amino acids. Germline V CDR1 and CDR2: GTSNPN, SVGIG (reference sequence). The V end lost 2 bases, the J end lost 1 base, and 8 bases lay between the germline ends. The genes are TRBV30 and TRBJ1-1; no definite D call. The TCR originated in a man between 18 and 29 years old with Graves' hyperthyroidism. Sequenced sample: blood. CDR3: CAWSHRGNTEAFF. DNA for the CDR3: TGTGCCTGGAGTCACCGGGGGAACACTGAAGCTTTCTTT.